The text below deals with one TCR beta chain. Its antigen remains unidentified. These data are taken from a study of cytomegalovirus exposure and HLA in healthy donors. Overall study findings and caveats: Three chains linked to CMV were shown in vitro to be specific for CMV antigens. The dataset shows that most TCR sequences were rare, while some public TCRs occurred in many donors.

This table comes from immunoSEQ multiplex PCR, and its TCRdb copy is limited to in-frame clones, with some not included. The sample gives more than 95,000 clones, roughly nine tenths of which show up once; about 4.3% is in the top ten. The donors formed part of the approximately 130-subject validation cohort, distinct from the roughly 640-subject first cohort. Sequenced: PBMCs. This receptor was identified in a man aged 18-30 years in good health and CMV-seropositive.

Here the CDR3 reads CASSIRPESSYNSPLHF. For the CDR3, the DNA is TGTGCCAGTAGTATACGTCCGGAGAGCTCCTATAATTCACCCCTCCACTTT. This sequence joins TRBV19 and TRBJ1-6; D uncertain. Per the germline V gene, CDR1 is LNHDA and CDR2 is SQIVND (reference sequence). The CDR3 loop spans 17 amino acids. Trimming took 2 bases from V and 0 from J, leaving 11 bases between them.